These 24 T cell receptor beta chains share one sample of origin, sequenced in a study of T cells in Graves' hyperthyroidism and ophthalmopathy. RNA transcripts gave rise to amplified TCR beta CDR3 regions. A set of HTBI primers served as the primers for a first-round RT-PCR of the TCR CDR3. One entry per CDR3 protein results from TCRdb running MiXCR on the multiplex PCR reads. The data show 500,000 to 650,000 distinct CDR3 sequences, with 12% to 15% seen just once and approximately 13% held by the top ten. The material sequenced was blood. The receptors come from a woman in her thirties or forties with Graves' hyperthyroidism.

This clonotype was seen at least ten times. This chain uses TRBV11-2 with TRBJ1-2; D remains ambiguous. V was cut by 0 bases and J by 4 bases, with 9 bases left in between. The CDR3 extends over 14 amino acids. Germline CDR1 is SGHAT and CDR2 is FQNNGV. CDR3 in amino acids: CASSLDLRTYGYTF. The DNA of the CDR3 is TGTGCCAGCAGCTTAGATTTAAGGACCTATGGCTACACCTTC.

This clonotype has just a few counts. The V and J genes are TRBV15 and TRBJ2-7; 11 nucleotides align to TRBD2. The CDR3 length is 15 residues. The V gene's germline CDR1 is LNHNV and CDR2 YYDKDF (reference sequence). The V and J ends lost 3 bases and 4 bases, in that order; junction bases with no gene match: 5. CDR3 DNA sequence: TGTGCCACCAGCAGCCATAGCGGGAGGGCTTACGAGCAGTACTTC. Translating gives CATSSHSGRAYEQYF.

About this clonotype itself: The junction departs from the called germline gene at one end, perhaps through a read error. The chain carries TRBV2 and TRBJ2-5; 8 nucleotides line up with TRBD2. This CDR3 comprises 17 residues. Germline assignment: CDR1 SNHLY and CDR2 FYNNEI. CDR3 loop: CASSLGWREVRQEAQYF. DNA of the CDR3: TGTGCCAGCAGCTTAGGTTGGCGGGAGGTTCGACAAGAGGCCCAGTACTTC.

The chain joins TRBV3-1 to TRBJ1-4; D is uncertain. Germline CDR1 is LGHDT and CDR2 is YNNKEL (reference sequence). V lost 0 bases, J lost 0 bases, and 11 bases lay in between. CDR3 length: 17 residues. Here the CDR3 DNA reads TGTGCCAGCAGCCAAGATCGGCAGGTAGCAACTAATGAAAAACTGTTTTTT. As protein: CASSQDRQVATNEKLFF.

CDR3 amino acids: CASSPRDVNTEAFF. The CDR3 nucleotides read TGCGCCAGCAGCCCAAGAGATGTGAACACTGAAGCTTTCTTT. The rearrangement uses TRBV4-1 and TRBJ1-1; D gene uncertain. The CDR3 is made up of 14 amino acids. Germline CDR1 and CDR2: MGHRA and YSYEKL. Trimming cost V 4 bases and J 0 bases, with 9 bases left between them.

V gene TRBV29-1 combines with J gene TRBJ2-3; TRBD1 agrees at 12 bases. Germline V CDR1 and CDR2: SQVTM, ANQGSEA. The CDR3 length is 15 residues. The junction had 10 bases not matched to a gene; V was cut back by 7 bases and J by 5 bases. Here the CDR3 reads CSATGTGGLGDTQYF. The CDR3, as DNA: TGCAGCGCCACCGGGACAGGGGGCCTGGGAGATACGCAGTATTTT.

The V call is TRBV7-6, the J call TRBJ2-2; maybe TRBD2 (5 bases). V was trimmed by 1 base and J by 5 bases, leaving 14 bases between them. The germline V gene has CDR1 SGHVS and CDR2 FNYEAQ. The CDR3 is 16 amino acids. The CDR3 spells CASSLEAAGGTGELFF. CDR3 sequence (DNA): TGTGCCAGCAGCTTAGAAGCGGCGGGCGGGACCGGGGAGCTGTTTTTT. Combining the CDR3 with reference TRBV7-6 and TRBJ2-2 gives the whole variable domain GAGVSQSPRYKVTKRGQDVALRCDPISGHVSLYWYRQALGQGPEFLTYFNYEAQQDKSGLPNDRFSAERPEGSISTLTIQRTEQRDSAMYRCASSLEAAGGTGELFFGEGSRLTVL.

This clonotype was seen ten or more times. The rearrangement joins TRBV6-1 to TRBJ2-3; the match to TRBD1 covers 8 bases. The CDR3 totals 15 residues. The ends lost 4 bases at V and 0 bases at J; junction bases unmatched: 3. Looked up from germline, CDR1 is MNHNS and CDR2 is SASEGT. CDR3 region: CASSAQGASTDTQYF. CDR3 nucleotides: TGTGCCAGCAGTGCCCAGGGGGCGAGCACAGATACGCAGTATTTT.

The sample holds a few counts of this clonotype. The chain joins TRBV19 to TRBJ1-2; the match to TRBD1 covers 7 bases. J gave up 2 bases and V 5 bases, and 2 bases lay outside the gene matches. The CDR3 totals 13 residues. Germline-derived CDR1 and CDR2 are LNHDA and SQIVND (reference sequence). The CDR3 here is CASSATGNYGYTF. CDR3 sequence (DNA): TGTGCCAGTAGTGCGACAGGGAACTATGGCTACACCTTC.

This clonotype has at least ten counts. This chain connects TRBV28 to TRBJ2-1; 8 bases map to TRBD2. Germline CDR1 is MDHEN and CDR2 is SYDVKM. V lost 6 bases, J lost 5 bases, and 12 bases stayed unmatched. The CDR3 covers 16 residues. The CDR3 bases are TGTGCCAGCAGCTCCCTGAACGGGAGGGCCCACAATGAGCAGTTCTTC. Protein product: CASSSLNGRAHNEQFF.

This sequence joins TRBV15 and TRBJ1-1; D is uncertain. CDR3 size: 14 residues. From germline, CDR1 is LNHNV and CDR2 YYDKDF (reference sequence). With 0 bases removed from V and 0 bases from J, the gap between germline ends came to 5 bases. CDR3 in amino acids: CATSRDYMNTEAFF. CDR3 DNA: TGTGCCACCAGCAGAGATTACATGAACACTGAAGCTTTCTTT.

This clonotype came up many times. The V call is TRBV28, the J call TRBJ2-7; D is uncertain. Deletions cut 5 bases from V and 0 bases from J, with 17 bases between. This CDR3 has 16 amino acids. Germline loops: CDR1 MDHEN, CDR2 SYDVKM. CDR3 DNA: TGTGCCAGCAGTAGTTTTACGGCGATCAGCTCCTACGAGCAGTACTTC. Translated, it gives CASSSFTAISSYEQYF. Complete variable domain (other parts from reference TRBV28 and TRBJ2-7): DVKVTQSSRYLVKRTGEKVFLECVQDMDHENMFWYRQDPGLGLRLIYFSYDVKMKEKGDIPEGYSVSREKKERFSLILESASTNQTSMYLCASSSFTAISSYEQYFGPGTRLTVT.

This clonotype was seen at least ten times. This chain uses TRBV2 with TRBJ1-1; 7 positions agree with TRBD1. Germline V gene lookup returns CDR1 SNHLY and CDR2 FYNNEI. The trim removed 8 bases at V and 10 bases at J, leaving 7 bases unmatched. The CDR3 sequence is 11 residues long. Here the CDR3 reads CASPWAGGAFF. DNA of the CDR3: TGTGCCAGCCCCTGGGCAGGGGGAGCTTTCTTT. The variable domain in full, completed from reference TRBV2 and TRBJ1-1, reads EPEVTQTPSHQVTQMGQEVILRCVPISNHLYFYWYRQILGQKVEFLVSFYNNEISEKSEIFDDQFSVERPDGSNFTLKIRSTKLEDSAMYFCASPWAGGAFFGQGTRLTVV.

This clonotype was picked up many times. The chain has TRBV6-1 and TRBJ2-5; D might be TRBD1 or TRBD2, each matching 6 bases. The V end was cut by 5 bases, the J end by 0 bases, with 7 bases between. CDR3 size: 13 residues. The germline CDR1 and CDR2 sequences are MNHNS and SASEGT. Here the CDR3 DNA reads TGTGCCAGCAGTAGGGGGGACCAAGAGACCCAGTACTTC. Amino acid sequence: CASSRGDQETQYF.

This clonotype was observed many times. This rearrangement joins TRBV28 to TRBJ2-2, with D uncertain. Looked up from germline, CDR1 is MDHEN and CDR2 is SYDVKM. This CDR3 contains 16 residues. Trimming took 6 bases from V and 2 from J, leaving 16 bases between them. DNA of the CDR3: TGTGCCAGCAGGGTCTTGGCGAGCTCCAACACCGGGGAGCTGTTTTTT. It codes for CASRVLASSNTGELFF.

The rearrangement joins TRBV7-6 to TRBJ2-1; unclear D gene. Germline-derived CDR1 and CDR2 are SGHVS and FNYEAQ. Trimming stripped 6 bases from V and 8 bases from J, with 17 bases between. This CDR3 has 14 residues. DNA of the CDR3: TGTGCCAGCAGTGTTGGGGTTCGAGTGGATGAGCAGTTCTTC. This codes for CASSVGVRVDEQFF.

The genes are TRBV29-1 and TRBJ1-3; D gene uncertain. The length of the CDR3 is 15 residues. Germline lookup yields CDR1 SQVTM and CDR2 ANQGSEA. Trimming shortened V by 0 bases and J by 2 bases, and 11 bases separated the two germline ends. CDR3 sequence reads: CSVEDGVLAGNTIYF. In DNA form, the CDR3 reads TGCAGCGTTGAAGACGGGGTTCTGGCTGGAAACACCATATATTTT.

About this clonotype itself: One base away lies a much larger clone, so this may be a sequencing read error. The genes are TRBV28 and TRBJ1-1; 7 nucleotides match TRBD1. The germline V gene encodes CDR1 MDHEN and CDR2 SYDVKM. This CDR3 is built from 14 residues. The CDR3 sequence: CASSPGQVNTEALF. The CDR3 DNA is TGTGCCAGCAGTCCCGGACAGGTGAACACTGAAGCTCTCTTT.

The chain combines TRBV19 with TRBJ2-3; 9 positions agree with TRBD2. Per germline, CDR1 LNHDA and CDR2 SQIVND (reference sequence). The V segment lost 6 bases and the J segment 5 bases; nucleotides outside the gene matches: 3. This CDR3 is built from 13 residues. The CDR3 protein is CASRTSGGDTQYF. CDR3 DNA sequence: TGTGCCAGTAGGACTAGCGGTGGAGATACGCAGTATTTT.

This clonotype appeared many times. The chain joins TRBV28 to TRBJ1-2; D is undetermined. The CDR3 sequence is 15 residues long. Germline assignment: CDR1 MDHEN and CDR2 SYDVKM. Trimming left V 3 bases short and J 2 bases short, with 13 bases between. CDR3 in DNA: TGTGCCAGCAGTTTTAGTTTAAGAGGGAACTATGGCTACACCTTC. Residues: CASSFSLRGNYGYTF.

The CDR3, as DNA: TGTGCCAGCAGCGTAGGCATAGCGGGAAGCTCCTACGAGCAGTACTTC. Its translation: CASSVGIAGSSYEQYF. This chain links TRBV28 with TRBJ2-7; 8 positions agree with TRBD2. CDR3 length: 16 amino acids. Germline V gene sequence: CDR1 MDHEN, CDR2 SYDVKM. The V and J ends lost 6 bases and 0 bases, in that order; junction bases with no gene match: 10.

This clonotype was seen repeatedly, ten times or more. The chain couples TRBV2 to TRBJ2-4; 12 bases align to TRBD2. This CDR3 is built from 16 residues. CDR1 is SNHLY, CDR2 FYNNEI, per germline. The junction had 5 bases not matched to a gene; V was cut back by 6 bases and J by 2 bases. Written as DNA, the CDR3 is TGTGCCAGCAGAGCCGGGACTAGCGGGCCCAAAAACATTCAGTACTTC. It specifies CASRAGTSGPKNIQYF.

V and J are TRBV28 and TRBJ2-5; D unclear. Germline V gene lookup returns CDR1 MDHEN and CDR2 SYDVKM. The CDR3 contains 13 residues. Trimming removed 10 bases from V and 9 bases from J, with 21 bases in between. The CDR3 reads CATLTGWGGAQYF. In DNA form, the CDR3 reads TGTGCCACTCTGACCGGCTGGGGTGGGGCCCAGTACTTC. Variable domain in full (rest from reference TRBV28 and TRBJ2-5): DVKVTQSSRYLVKRTGEKVFLECVQDMDHENMFWYRQDPGLGLRLIYFSYDVKMKEKGDIPEGYSVSREKKERFSLILESASTNQTSMYLCATLTGWGGAQYFGPGTRLLVL.

This clonotype was found a few times. The chain joins TRBV10-3 to TRBJ2-3; no firm D call. The germline gives CDR1 ENHRY, CDR2 SYGVKD. The CDR3 runs 14 residues. Trimming took 6 bases from V and 6 from J, leaving 16 bases between them. The CDR3 spells CAIRRRLDLDTQYF. The CDR3, as DNA: TGTGCCATCAGACGACGGTTGGATCTGGATACGCAGTATTTT.